A single sample is the source of the 10 T cell receptor beta chains below, sequenced in a study of cytomegalovirus exposure and HLA in healthy donors. The PCR used 60 Vbeta and 13 Jbeta primers. TCRdb's copy holds only in-frame clones and misses some; the assay was immunoSEQ multiplex PCR. The data show 100,000 to 150,000 clones, around three quarters seen once. Source material: PBMCs. These receptors were obtained from a man aged 50 to 60 in good health and CMV-seropositive.

The chain is built from TRBV5-1 and TRBJ2-1; 13 nucleotides line up with TRBD2. Germline values: CDR1 SGHRS, CDR2 YFSETQ. This CDR3 comprises 17 residues. Trimming removed 0 bases from V and 6 bases from J; junction bases left unmatched: 6. The CDR3 region has the DNA TGCGCCAGCAGCTTGGGGACTAGCGGGGGTCCCTGCAATGAGCAGTTCTTC. It specifies CASSLGTSGGPCNEQFF.

J is TRBJ1-5 and V is TRBV30; TRBD1 matches at 10 bases. V was clipped by 5 bases and J by 3 bases; unmatched bases: 1. This CDR3 region has 13 residues. Germline assignment: CDR1 GTSNPN and CDR2 SVGIG (reference sequence). The CDR3 reads CAWGTGANQPQHF. The CDR3 DNA follows: TGTGCCTGGGGGACAGGGGCCAATCAGCCCCAGCATTTT. The full variable domain, with the rest looked up from reference TRBV30 and TRBJ1-5, is SQTIHQWPATLVQPVGSPLSLECTVEGTSNPNLYWYRQAAGRGLQLLFYSVGIGQISSEVPQNLSASRPQDRQFILSSKKLLLSDSGFYLCAWGTGANQPQHFGDGTRLSIL.

This clone was seen repeatedly, ten times or more. The DNA for the CDR3 is TGTGCCAGCAGCGCAACAGGGTTCAAGAACACCATATATTTT. Amino acid sequence: CASSATGFKNTIYF. V usage is TRBV7-2 and J usage is TRBJ1-3, with D maybe TRBD1 (6 bases). From germline, CDR1 is SGHTA and CDR2 FQGNSA. V lost 5 bases and J lost 7, with 15 bases in between. The CDR3 has 14 amino acids.

The chain uses TRBV27 and TRBJ2-2; a weak D match, TRBD1 (5 bases). Germline lookup yields CDR1 MNHEY and CDR2 SMNVEV (reference sequence). V gave up 7 bases and J gave up 5 bases, with 14 bases separating them. This CDR3 contains 14 residues. The CDR3 nucleotides are TGTGCCAGCATAGGGGCAGAACGAACCGGGGAGCTGTTTTTT. Protein sequence: CASIGAERTGELFF.

There are a few counts of this clone. V usage is TRBV6-6 and J usage is TRBJ2-1; unclear D gene. The CDR3 totals 13 residues. CDR1 and CDR2 from the germline V gene are MNHNY and SVGAGI (reference sequence). The V and J ends lost 7 bases and 0 bases respectively, with 7 bases between them. Here the CDR3 reads CASNLGSYNEQFF. Written as DNA, the CDR3 is TGTGCCAGCAACCTAGGCTCCTACAATGAGCAGTTCTTC.

This clone was counted between two and nine times. The rearrangement links TRBV19 to TRBJ1-2; D may be TRBD1 (6 bases). Germline CDR1 LNHDA, CDR2 SQIVND (reference sequence). Trimming left V 5 bases short and J 0 bases short, with 10 bases between. The CDR3 extends over 14 amino acids. Here the CDR3 DNA reads TGTGCCAGTAGTTTTTGGACAGCTAACTATGGCTACACCTTC. Translation gives CASSFWTANYGYTF.

This chain links TRBV7-9 with TRBJ2-7, with D possibly being TRBD1 (5 bases). V was clipped by 6 bases and J by 5 bases, with 14 bases between them. Looked up from germline, CDR1 is SEHNR and CDR2 is FQNEAQ (reference sequence). This CDR3 has 13 residues. The CDR3, as DNA: TGTGCCAGCAGTCTACAGGCCCGCAACGAGCAGTACTTC. Translation: CASSLQARNEQYF.

This clone was counted between two and nine times. V gene TRBV30 combines with J gene TRBJ1-5, with 10 bases fitting TRBD1. Trimming cost V 3 bases and J 3 bases; bases outside gene matches: 2. The CDR3 length is 14 residues. CDR1 GTSNPN and CDR2 SVGIG come from the germline V gene (reference sequence). In DNA form, the CDR3 reads TGTGCCTGGAGGGGACAGGGGAACAATCAGCCCCAGCATTTT. Protein product: CAWRGQGNNQPQHF.

This chain joins TRBV28 and TRBJ2-3, with a tentative D call TRBD2 (7 bases). The CDR3 consists of 14 residues. Germline V gene lookup returns CDR1 MDHEN and CDR2 SYDVKM. Trimming left V 6 bases short and J 6 bases short, with 16 bases between. CDR3 bases: TGTGCCAGCAGGATCGGGGGGCAGACGGATACGCAGTATTTT. The encoded protein is CASRIGGQTDTQYF.

The sample holds one count of this clone. The chain combines TRBV13 with TRBJ1-1, with TRBD1 matching 8 bases. Per germline, CDR1 PRHDT and CDR2 FYEKMQ (reference sequence). The length of the CDR3 is 16 residues. V shed 1 base and J 0 bases; nucleotides not matched to a gene: 4. The CDR3 spells CASSLDRGMMNTEAFF. The CDR3 DNA follows: TGTGCCAGCAGCTTAGACAGGGGGATGATGAACACTGAAGCTTTCTTT.